This paragraph covers one T cell receptor beta chain sequence. Germline V gives CDR1 SNHLY, CDR2 FYNNEI. J was trimmed by 6 bases and V by 7 bases; bases with no gene match: 10. CDR3 size: 15 residues. This sample was included in a study of PD-L1 blockade in urothelial cancer. About the study: Male patients with bladder-origin urothelial cancer numbered most of the 29.

Produced via immunoSEQ multiplex PCR; TCRdb's table is partial and in-frame only. The sample yields some 41,000 clones, about 80% seen once. Indicated time point: peripheral blood 6 weeks after treatment start. Enrolled patients showed locally advanced or metastatic urothelial carcinoma. Sequencing used PBMCs, obtained around atezolizumab (anti-PD-L1) treatment. The clonotype was recovered from a man in his sixties with urothelial cancer. The rearrangement joins TRBV2 to TRBJ2-3; TRBD1 aligns across 10 bases. CDR3 sequence reads: CASKEKDRGGDTQYF. The CDR3 bases are TGTGCCAGCAAGGAGAAGGACAGGGGGGGGGATACGCAGTATTTT.